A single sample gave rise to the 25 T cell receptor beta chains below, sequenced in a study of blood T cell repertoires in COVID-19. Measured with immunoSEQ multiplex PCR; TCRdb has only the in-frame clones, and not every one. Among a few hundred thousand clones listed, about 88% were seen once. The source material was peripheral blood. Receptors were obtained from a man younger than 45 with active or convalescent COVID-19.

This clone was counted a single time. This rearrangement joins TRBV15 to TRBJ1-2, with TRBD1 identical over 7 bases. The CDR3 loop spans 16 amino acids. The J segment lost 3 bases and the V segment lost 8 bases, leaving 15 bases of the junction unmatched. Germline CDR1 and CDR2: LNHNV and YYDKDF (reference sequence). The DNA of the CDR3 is TGTGCCACCTTTAACCGGGACAGCCAACACCACTATGGCTACACCTTC. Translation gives CATFNRDSQHHYGYTF.

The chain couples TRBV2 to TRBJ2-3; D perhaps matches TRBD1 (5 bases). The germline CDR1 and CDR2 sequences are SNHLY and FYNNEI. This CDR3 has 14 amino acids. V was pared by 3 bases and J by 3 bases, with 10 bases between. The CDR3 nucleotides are TGTGCCAGCAGTGAGTTTGGGGCGACAGATACGCAGTATTTT. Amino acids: CASSEFGATDTQYF. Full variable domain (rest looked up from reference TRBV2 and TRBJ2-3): EPEVTQTPSHQVTQMGQEVILRCVPISNHLYFYWYRQILGQKVEFLVSFYNNEISEKSEIFDDQFSVERPDGSNFTLKIRSTKLEDSAMYFCASSEFGATDTQYFGPGTRLTVL.

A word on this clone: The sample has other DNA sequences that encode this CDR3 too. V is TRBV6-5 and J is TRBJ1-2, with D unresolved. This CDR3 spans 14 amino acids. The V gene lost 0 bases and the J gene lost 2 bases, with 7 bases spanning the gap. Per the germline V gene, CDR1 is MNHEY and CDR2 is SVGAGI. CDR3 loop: CASSYSGGNYGYTF. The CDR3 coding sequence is TGTGCCAGCAGTTACTCGGGAGGGAACTATGGCTACACCTTC.

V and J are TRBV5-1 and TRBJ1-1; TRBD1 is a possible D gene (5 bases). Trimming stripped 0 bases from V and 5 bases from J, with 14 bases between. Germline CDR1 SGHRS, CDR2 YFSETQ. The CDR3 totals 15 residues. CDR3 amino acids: CASSLAGRVWTEAFF. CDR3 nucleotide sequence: TGCGCCAGCAGCTTGGCCGGCAGGGTGTGGACTGAAGCTTTCTTT.

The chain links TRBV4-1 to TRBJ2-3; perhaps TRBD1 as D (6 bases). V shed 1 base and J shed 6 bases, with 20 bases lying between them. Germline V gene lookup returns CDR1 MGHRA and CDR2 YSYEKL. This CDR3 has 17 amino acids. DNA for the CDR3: TGCGCCAGCAGCCAAGTAAGCATTCTGGGGGCTAGGGATACGCAGTATTTT. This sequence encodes CASSQVSILGARDTQYF.

The CDR3 DNA sequence: TGTGCCAGCATCAATACTCCATGGACAGGGAGCTCCTACAATGAGCAGTTCTTC. As protein: CASINTPWTGSSYNEQFF. The gene calls are TRBV2 and TRBJ2-1, with TRBD1 matching 8 bases. CDR1 and CDR2 (germline): SNHLY, FYNNEI. The CDR3 totals 18 residues. V trimming: 7 bases; J trimming: 0 bases; junction bases outside the gene matches: 14.

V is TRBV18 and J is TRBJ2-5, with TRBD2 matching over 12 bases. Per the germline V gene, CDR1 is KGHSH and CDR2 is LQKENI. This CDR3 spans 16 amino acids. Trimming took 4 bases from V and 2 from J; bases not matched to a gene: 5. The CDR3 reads CASSRETSGGQETQYF. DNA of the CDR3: TGTGCCAGCTCACGCGAGACTAGCGGGGGTCAAGAGACCCAGTACTTC.

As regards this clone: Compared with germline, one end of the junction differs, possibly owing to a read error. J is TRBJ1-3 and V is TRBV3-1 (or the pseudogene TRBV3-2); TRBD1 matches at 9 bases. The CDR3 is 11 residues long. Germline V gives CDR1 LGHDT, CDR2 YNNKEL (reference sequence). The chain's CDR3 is CASSRGTGKAF. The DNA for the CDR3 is TGTGCCAGCAGCCGGGGGACAGGGAAGGCTTTT.

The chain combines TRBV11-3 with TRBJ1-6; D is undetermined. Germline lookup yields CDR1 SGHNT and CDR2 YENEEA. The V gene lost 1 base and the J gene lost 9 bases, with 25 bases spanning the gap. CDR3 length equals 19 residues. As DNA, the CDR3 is TGTGCCAGCAGCTTAGGCGAGGGTACCGATTTTCTTTCGGGTTCACCCCTCCACTTT. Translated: CASSLGEGTDFLSGSPLHF. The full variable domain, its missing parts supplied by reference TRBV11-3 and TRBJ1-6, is EAGVVQSPRYKIIEKKQPVAFWCNPISGHNTLYWYLQNLGQGPELLIRYENEEAVDDSQLPKDRFSAERLKGVDSTLKIQPAELGDSAVYLCASSLGEGTDFLSGSPLHFGNGTRLTVT.

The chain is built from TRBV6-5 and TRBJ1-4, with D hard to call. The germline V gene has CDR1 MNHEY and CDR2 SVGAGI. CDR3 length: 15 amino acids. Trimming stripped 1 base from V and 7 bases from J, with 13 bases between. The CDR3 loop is CASSYYAGSGEKLFF. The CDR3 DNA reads TGTGCCAGCAGTTACTATGCGGGCTCGGGTGAAAAACTGTTTTTT.

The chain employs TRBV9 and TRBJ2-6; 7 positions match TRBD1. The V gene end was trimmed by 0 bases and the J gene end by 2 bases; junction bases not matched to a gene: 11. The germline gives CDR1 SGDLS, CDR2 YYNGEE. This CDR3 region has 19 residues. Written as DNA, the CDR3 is TGTGCCAGCAGCGTAGAAATCAGGGGGTGGTCGACTGGGGCCAACGTCCTGACTTTC. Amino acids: CASSVEIRGWSTGANVLTF.

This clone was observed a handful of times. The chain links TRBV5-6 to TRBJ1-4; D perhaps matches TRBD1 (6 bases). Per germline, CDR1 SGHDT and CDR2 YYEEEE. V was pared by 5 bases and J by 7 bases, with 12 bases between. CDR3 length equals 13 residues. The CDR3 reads CASSFGQIEKLFF. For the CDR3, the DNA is TGTGCCAGCAGTTTCGGACAGATTGAAAAACTGTTTTTT.

The CDR3: CASSFGRSGRKAEAFF. CDR3 sequence (DNA): TGTGCCAGCAGTTTTGGGAGGTCCGGGAGGAAGGCTGAAGCTTTCTTT. This chain links TRBV6-5 with TRBJ1-1, with no clear D. The CDR3 loop spans 16 amino acids. Germline CDR1 MNHEY, CDR2 SVGAGI. Deletions cut 4 bases from V and 6 bases from J, with 21 bases between.

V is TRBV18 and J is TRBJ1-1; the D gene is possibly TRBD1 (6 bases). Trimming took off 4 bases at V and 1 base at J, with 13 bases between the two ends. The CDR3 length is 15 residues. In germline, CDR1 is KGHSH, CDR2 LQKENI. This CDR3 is CASSRQVRGNTEAFF. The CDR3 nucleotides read TGTGCCAGCTCACGACAGGTTCGGGGGAACACTGAAGCTTTCTTT. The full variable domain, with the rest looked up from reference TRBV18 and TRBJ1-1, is NAGVMQNPRHLVRRRGQEARLRCSPMKGHSHVYWYRQLPEEGLKFMVYLQKENIIDESGMPKERFSAEFPKEGPSILRIQQVVRGDSAAYFCASSRQVRGNTEAFFGQGTRLTVV.

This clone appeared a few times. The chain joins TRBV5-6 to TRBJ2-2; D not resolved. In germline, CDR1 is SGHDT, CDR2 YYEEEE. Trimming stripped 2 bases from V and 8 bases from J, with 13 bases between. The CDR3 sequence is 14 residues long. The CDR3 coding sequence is TGTGCCAGCAGCTTTTCGGTTCTGTCGGGGGAGCTGTTTTTT. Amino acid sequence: CASSFSVLSGELFF.

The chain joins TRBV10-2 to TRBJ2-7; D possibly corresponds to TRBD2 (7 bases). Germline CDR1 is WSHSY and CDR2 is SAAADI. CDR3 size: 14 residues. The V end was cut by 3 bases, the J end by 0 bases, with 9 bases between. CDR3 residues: CASSEGGGSYEQYF. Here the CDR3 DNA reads TGCGCCAGCAGTGAAGGGGGGGGCTCCTACGAGCAGTACTTC.

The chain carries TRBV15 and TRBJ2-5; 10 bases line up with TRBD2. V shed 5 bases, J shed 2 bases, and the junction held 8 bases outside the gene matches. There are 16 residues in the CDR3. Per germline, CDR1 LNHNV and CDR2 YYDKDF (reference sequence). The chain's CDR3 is CATSPGVAGGQETQYF. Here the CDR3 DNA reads TGTGCCACCAGCCCCGGGGTAGCGGGGGGACAAGAGACCCAGTACTTC.

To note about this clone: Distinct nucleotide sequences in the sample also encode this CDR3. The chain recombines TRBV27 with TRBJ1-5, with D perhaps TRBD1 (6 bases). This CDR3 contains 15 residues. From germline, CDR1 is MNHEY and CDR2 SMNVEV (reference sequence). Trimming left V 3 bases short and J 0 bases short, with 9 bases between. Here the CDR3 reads CASSLSTGSNQPQHF. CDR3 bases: TGTGCCAGCAGTTTGTCGACAGGTAGCAATCAGCCCCAGCATTTT.

The CDR3 loop reads CASSPAAGGQNTGELFF. The CDR3 bases are TGTGCCAGCAGCCCAGCAGCGGGCGGGCAGAACACCGGGGAGCTGTTTTTT. The chain carries TRBV13 and TRBJ2-2, with D perhaps matching TRBD2 (6 bases). Trimming stripped 5 bases from V and 1 base from J, with 17 bases between. The CDR3 consists of 17 residues. Per germline, CDR1 PRHDT and CDR2 FYEKMQ (reference sequence). Full variable domain (missing parts from reference TRBV13 and TRBJ2-2): AAGVIQSPRHLIKEKRETATLKCYPIPRHDTVYWYQQGPGQDPQFLISFYEKMQSDKGSIPDRFSAQQFSDYHSELNMSSLELGDSALYFCASSPAAGGQNTGELFFGEGSRLTVL.

The CDR3, as DNA: TGTGCCACCGCTGACAGGGCAGGATCCTATAATTCACCCCTCCACTTT. It codes for CATADRAGSYNSPLHF. The chain couples TRBV15 to TRBJ1-6, with TRBD1 identical over 7 bases. Germline V gene lookup returns CDR1 LNHNV and CDR2 YYDKDF (reference sequence). This CDR3 region has 16 residues. The ends lost 8 bases at V and 1 base at J; junction bases unmatched: 8.

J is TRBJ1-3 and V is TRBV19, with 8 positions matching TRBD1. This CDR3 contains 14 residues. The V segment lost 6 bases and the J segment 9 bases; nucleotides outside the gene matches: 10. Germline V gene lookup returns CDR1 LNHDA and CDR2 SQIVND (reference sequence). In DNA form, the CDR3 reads TGTGCCAGTAGGCGGACAGGGCCACGAAGCACCATATATTTT. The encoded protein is CASRRTGPRSTIYF.

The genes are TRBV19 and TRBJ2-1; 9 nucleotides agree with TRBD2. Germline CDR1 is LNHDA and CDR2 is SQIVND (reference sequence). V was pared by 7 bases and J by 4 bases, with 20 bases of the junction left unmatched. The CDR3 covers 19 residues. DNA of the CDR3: TGTGCCAGTAAGGGCCCGGGACTAGCCACTACCGGAATTTACAATGAGCAGTTCTTC. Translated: CASKGPGLATTGIYNEQFF.

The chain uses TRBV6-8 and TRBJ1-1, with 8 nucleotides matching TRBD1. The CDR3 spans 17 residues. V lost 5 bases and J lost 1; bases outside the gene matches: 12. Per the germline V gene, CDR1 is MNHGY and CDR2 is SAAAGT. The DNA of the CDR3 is TGTGCCAGCAGTCCCGTTCTCCAGGGGGCCTCGAACACTGAAGCTTTCTTT. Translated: CASSPVLQGASNTEAFF.

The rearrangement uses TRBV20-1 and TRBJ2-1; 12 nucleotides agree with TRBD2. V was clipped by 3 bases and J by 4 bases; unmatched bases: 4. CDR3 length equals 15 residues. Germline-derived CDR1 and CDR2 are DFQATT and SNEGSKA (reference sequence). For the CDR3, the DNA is TGCAGTGCTAGTTCCGGGACTAGCGGGTACAATGAGCAGTTCTTC. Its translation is CSASSGTSGYNEQFF.

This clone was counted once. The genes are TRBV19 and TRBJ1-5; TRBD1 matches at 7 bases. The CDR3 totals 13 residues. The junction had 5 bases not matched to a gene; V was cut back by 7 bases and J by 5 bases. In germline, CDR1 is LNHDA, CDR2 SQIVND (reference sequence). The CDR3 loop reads CASMGDSYQPQHF. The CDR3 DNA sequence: TGTGCCAGTATGGGGGACAGTTATCAGCCCCAGCATTTT.